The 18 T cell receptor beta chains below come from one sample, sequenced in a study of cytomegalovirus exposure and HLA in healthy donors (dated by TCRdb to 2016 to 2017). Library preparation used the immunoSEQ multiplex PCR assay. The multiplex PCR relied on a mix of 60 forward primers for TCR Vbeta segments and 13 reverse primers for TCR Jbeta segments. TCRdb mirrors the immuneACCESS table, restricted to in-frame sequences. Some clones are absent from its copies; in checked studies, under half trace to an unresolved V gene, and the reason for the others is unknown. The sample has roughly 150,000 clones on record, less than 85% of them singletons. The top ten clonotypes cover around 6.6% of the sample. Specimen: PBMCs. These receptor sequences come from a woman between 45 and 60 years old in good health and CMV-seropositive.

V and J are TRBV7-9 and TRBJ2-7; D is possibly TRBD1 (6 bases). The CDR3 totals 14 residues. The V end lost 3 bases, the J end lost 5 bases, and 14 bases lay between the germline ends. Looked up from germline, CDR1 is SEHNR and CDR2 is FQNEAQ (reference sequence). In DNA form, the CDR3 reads TGTGCCAGCAGCTTCCCGGGACAAGCCAACGAGCAGTACTTC. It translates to CASSFPGQANEQYF. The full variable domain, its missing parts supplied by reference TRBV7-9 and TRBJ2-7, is DTGVSQNPRHKITKRGQNVTFRCDPISEHNRLYWYRQTLGQGPEFLTYFQNEAQLEKSRLLSDRFSAERPKGSFSTLEIQRTEQGDSAMYLCASSFPGQANEQYFGPGTRLTVT.

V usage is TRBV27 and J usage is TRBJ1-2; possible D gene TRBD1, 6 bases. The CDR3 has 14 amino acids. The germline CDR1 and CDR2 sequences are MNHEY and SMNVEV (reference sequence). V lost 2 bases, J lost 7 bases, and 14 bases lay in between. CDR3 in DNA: TGTGCCAGCAGTTTAAAGGGGGGGACTGTTGGCTACACCTTC. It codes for CASSLKGGTVGYTF.

The DNA of the CDR3 is TGTGCCAGCAGCTTAGGACAGCTTAATGAAAAACTGTTTTTT. This encodes CASSLGQLNEKLFF. The rearrangement uses TRBV7-9 and TRBJ1-4; D possibly corresponds to TRBD1 (5 bases). Germline V gene lookup returns CDR1 SEHNR and CDR2 FQNEAQ (reference sequence). V was clipped by 1 base and J by 4 bases, with 7 bases between them. The CDR3 runs 14 residues.

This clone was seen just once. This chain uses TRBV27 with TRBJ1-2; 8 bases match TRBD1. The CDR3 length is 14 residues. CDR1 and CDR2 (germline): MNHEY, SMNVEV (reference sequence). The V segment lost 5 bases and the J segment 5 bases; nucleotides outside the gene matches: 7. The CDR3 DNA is TGTGCCAGCAGTCCCGGACAGGGTGGTTATGGCTACACCTTC. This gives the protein CASSPGQGGYGYTF.

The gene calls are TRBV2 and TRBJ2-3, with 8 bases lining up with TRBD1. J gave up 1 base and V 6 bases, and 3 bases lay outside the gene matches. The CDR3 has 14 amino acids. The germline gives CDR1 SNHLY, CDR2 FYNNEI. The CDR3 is CASSPGQGTDTQYF. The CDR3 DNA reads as TGTGCCAGCAGCCCGGGACAGGGCACAGATACGCAGTATTTT.

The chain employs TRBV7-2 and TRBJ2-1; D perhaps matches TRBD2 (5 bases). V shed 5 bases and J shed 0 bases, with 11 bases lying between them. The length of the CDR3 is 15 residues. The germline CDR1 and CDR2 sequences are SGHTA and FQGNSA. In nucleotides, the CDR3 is TGTGCCAGCAGCGGCAGCGGCGGCTCCTACAATGAGCAGTTCTTC. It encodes CASSGSGGSYNEQFF. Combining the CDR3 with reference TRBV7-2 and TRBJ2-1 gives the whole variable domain GAGVSQSPSNKVTEKGKDVELRCDPISGHTALYWYRQSLGQGLEFLIYFQGNSAPDKSGLPSDRFSAERTGGSVSTLTIQRTQQEDSAVYLCASSGSGGSYNEQFFGPGTRLTVL.

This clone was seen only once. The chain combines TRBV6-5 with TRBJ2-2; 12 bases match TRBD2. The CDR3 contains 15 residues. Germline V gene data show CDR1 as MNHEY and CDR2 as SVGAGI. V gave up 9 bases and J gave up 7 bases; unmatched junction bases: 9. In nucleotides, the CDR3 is TGTGCCAGTCGCAAACCGGGACTAGCGGGCGGGGAGCTGTTTTTT. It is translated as CASRKPGLAGGELFF.

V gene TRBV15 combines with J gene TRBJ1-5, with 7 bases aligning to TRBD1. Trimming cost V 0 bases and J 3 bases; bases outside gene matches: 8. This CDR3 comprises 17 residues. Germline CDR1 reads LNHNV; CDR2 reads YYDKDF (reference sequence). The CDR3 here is CATSRDVGTAFNQPQHF. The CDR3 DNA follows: TGTGCCACCAGCAGAGATGTTGGGACAGCATTCAATCAGCCCCAGCATTTT.

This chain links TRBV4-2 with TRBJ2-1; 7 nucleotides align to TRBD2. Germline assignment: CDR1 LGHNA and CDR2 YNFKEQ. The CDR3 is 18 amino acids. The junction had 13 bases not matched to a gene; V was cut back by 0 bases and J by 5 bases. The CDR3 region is CASSQDLGRSSGNNEQFF. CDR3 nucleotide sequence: TGTGCCAGCAGCCAAGATCTTGGCCGCTCTAGCGGAAACAATGAGCAGTTCTTC.

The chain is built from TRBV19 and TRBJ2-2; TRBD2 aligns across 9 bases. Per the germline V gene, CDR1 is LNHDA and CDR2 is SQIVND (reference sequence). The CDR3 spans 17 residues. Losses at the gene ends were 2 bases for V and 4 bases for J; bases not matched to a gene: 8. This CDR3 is CASSIWRGGRGTGELFF. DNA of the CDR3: TGTGCCAGTAGTATATGGCGGGGGGGCCGGGGCACCGGGGAGCTGTTTTTT. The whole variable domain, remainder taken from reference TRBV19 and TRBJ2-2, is DGGITQSPKYLFRKEGQNVTLSCEQNLNHDAMYWYRQDPGQGLRLIYYSQIVNDFQKGDIAEGYSVSREKKESFPLTVTSAQKNPTAFYLCASSIWRGGRGTGELFFGEGSRLTVL.

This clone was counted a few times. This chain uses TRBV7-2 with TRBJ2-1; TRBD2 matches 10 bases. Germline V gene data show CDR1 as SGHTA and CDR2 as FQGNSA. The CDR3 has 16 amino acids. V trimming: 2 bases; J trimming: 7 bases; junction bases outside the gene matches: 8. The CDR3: CASSLKRGGLWNEQFF. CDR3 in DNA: TGTGCCAGCAGCTTAAAGCGGGGGGGCCTTTGGAATGAGCAGTTCTTC.

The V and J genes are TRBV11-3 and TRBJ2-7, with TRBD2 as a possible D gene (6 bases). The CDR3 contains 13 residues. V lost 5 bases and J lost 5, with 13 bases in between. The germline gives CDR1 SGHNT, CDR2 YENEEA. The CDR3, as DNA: TGTGCCAGCAGCCATGGGGGAGGCCACGAGCAGTACTTC. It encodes CASSHGGGHEQYF.

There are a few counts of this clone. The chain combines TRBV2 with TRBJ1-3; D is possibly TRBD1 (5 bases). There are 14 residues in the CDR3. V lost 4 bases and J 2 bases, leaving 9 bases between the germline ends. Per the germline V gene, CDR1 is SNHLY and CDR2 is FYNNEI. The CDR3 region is CASSAGRAGNTIYF. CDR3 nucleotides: TGTGCCAGCAGTGCGGGCAGGGCTGGAAACACCATATATTTT.

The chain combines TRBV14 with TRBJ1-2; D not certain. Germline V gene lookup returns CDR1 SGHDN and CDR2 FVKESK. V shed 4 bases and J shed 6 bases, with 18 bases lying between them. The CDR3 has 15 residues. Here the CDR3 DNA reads TGTGCCAGCAGCCCCCAAGGAGGTATGAGCAATGGCTACACCTTC. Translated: CASSPQGGMSNGYTF.

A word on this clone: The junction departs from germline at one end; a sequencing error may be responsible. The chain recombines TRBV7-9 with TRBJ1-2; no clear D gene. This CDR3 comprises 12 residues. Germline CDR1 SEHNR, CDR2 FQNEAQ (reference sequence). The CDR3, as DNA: TGTTCCAGCAGCCTTCTAATCGGTGGCTACACCTTC. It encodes CSSSLLIGGYTF.

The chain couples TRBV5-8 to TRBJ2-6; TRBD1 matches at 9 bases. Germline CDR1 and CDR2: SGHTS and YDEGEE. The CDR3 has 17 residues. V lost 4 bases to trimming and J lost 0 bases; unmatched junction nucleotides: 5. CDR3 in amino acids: CASSPGQGLSGANVLTF. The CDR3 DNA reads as TGTGCCAGCAGCCCGGGACAGGGTCTCTCTGGGGCCAACGTCCTGACTTTC.

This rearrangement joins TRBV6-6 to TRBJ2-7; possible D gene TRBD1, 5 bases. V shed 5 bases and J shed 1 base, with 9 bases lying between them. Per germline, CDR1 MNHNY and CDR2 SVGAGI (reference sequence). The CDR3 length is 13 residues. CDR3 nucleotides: TGTGCCAGCAGTCCCCAGGGATCCTACGAGCAGTACTTC. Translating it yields CASSPQGSYEQYF.

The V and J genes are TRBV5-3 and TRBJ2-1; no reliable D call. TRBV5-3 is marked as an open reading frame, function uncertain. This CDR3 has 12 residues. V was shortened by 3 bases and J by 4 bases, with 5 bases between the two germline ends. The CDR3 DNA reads TGTGCCAGAAGCTATACTTACAATGAGCAGTTCTTC. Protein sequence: CARSYTYNEQFF.